The source of this T cell receptor (beta chain) is a study of blood T cell repertoires in COVID-19. Study-wide context: T cells, B-cell-depleted T cells, or PBMCs supplied cDNA or gDNA.

In the authors' methods: How many nucleated cells were present was estimated from reference gene primer amplification. The protocol was immunoSEQ multiplex PCR, while the TCRdb copy is restricted to in-frame clones and leaves out a portion. D and trimming come from the DNA, and the V and J calls and clone size come from that table. Of 300,000 to 350,000 clones in the sample, more than 70% were seen once. Researchers sorted participants into cohorts using their self-reported clinical history. The TCR sequence derives from a woman aged 30 to 39 who had been exposed to COVID-19. Input material: PBMCs or T cells enriched from blood (not recorded which).

The CDR3 DNA reads TGTGCCAGCAGCTTCAGCGGGGGCCCGAAGACTGAAGCTTTCTTT. Amino acids: CASSFSGGPKTEAFF. The chain couples TRBV11-2 to TRBJ1-1, with D maybe TRBD1 (6 bases). This CDR3 has 15 residues. Trimming pared 3 bases from V and 5 bases from J, leaving 16 bases between. Germline CDR1 is SGHAT and CDR2 is FQNNGV. Using reference TRBV11-2 and TRBJ1-1 for the parts outside the CDR3, the full variable domain is EAGVAQSPRYKIIEKRQSVAFWCNPISGHATLYWYQQILGQGPKLLIQFQNNGVVDDSQLPKDRFSAERLKGVDSTLKIQPAKLEDSAVYLCASSFSGGPKTEAFFGQGTRLTVV.